The clone carrying this T cell receptor beta chain has more than one count but fewer than ten. Antigen specificity is unknown. The data were obtained in a study of cytomegalovirus exposure and HLA in healthy donors. CDR1 is MNHNY and CDR2 is SVGAGI in the germline V gene (reference sequence). There are 15 residues in the CDR3. V shed 7 bases, J shed 0 bases, and the junction held 7 bases outside the gene matches. Study-wide findings and caveats: Later analysis placed DRB1 highest and HLA-C lowest in TCR association rates, which differed by HLA locus. The study listed some 160 cytomegalovirus-associated TCR beta chains.

The PCR made use of 60 Vbeta and 13 Jbeta primers. Data came from immunoSEQ multiplex PCR; TCRdb stores just in-frame clones and leaves some out. The sample records 120,000 or so clones, 70% to 80% being singletons. The specimen sequenced was PBMCs. This chain joins TRBV6-6 and TRBJ1-1; 8 bases are a match to TRBD1. The source is a woman aged 50 to 60 in good health and CMV-seropositive. CDR3 DNA sequence: TGTGCCAGCACCTACAGGGGGGGCATGAACACTGAAGCTTTCTTT. It codes for CASTYRGGMNTEAFF.